These 21 T cell receptor beta chains were all obtained from the same sample, sequenced in a study of T cell changes during pregnancy in multiple sclerosis. Generated by immunoSEQ multiplex PCR, the TCRdb table keeps only in-frame clones and is missing some. Of 30,000 to 50,000 clones in the sample, roughly nine tenths were seen once. The material was CD4+ T cells from peripheral blood mononuclear cells, obtained in the third trimester of pregnancy. These receptors came from a female donor in good health, enrolled as a control in a pregnancy study.

The CDR3 DNA reads as TGTGCCATCAGTGAGCTACGGGACACATTCATAGGTGGCTACACCTTC. Encoded protein: CAISELRDTFIGGYTF. V and J are TRBV10-3 and TRBJ1-2, with D tentatively TRBD1 (6 bases). V was clipped by 2 bases and J by 7 bases, with 20 bases between them. Germline V lookup: CDR1 ENHRY, CDR2 SYGVKD. CDR3 length: 16 residues.

The V and J genes are TRBV18 and TRBJ2-7; 12 bases match TRBD1. Per the germline V gene, CDR1 is KGHSH and CDR2 is LQKENI. The CDR3 is 14 amino acids. The J segment lost 7 bases and the V segment lost 4 bases, leaving 5 bases of the junction unmatched. The CDR3 loop reads CASSLGQGAVEQYF. The CDR3 DNA reads TGTGCCAGCTCACTGGGACAGGGGGCTGTAGAGCAGTACTTC.

The CDR3 nucleotides are TGCGCCAGCAGCCAAGATCTGTTCGGGGCGGGGAGGCAAGAGACCCAGTACTTC. As protein: CASSQDLFGAGRQETQYF. The rearrangement links TRBV4-1 to TRBJ2-5; a weak D match, TRBD2 (6 bases). In germline, CDR1 is MGHRA, CDR2 YSYEKL. Between the trimmed V and J ends, which lost 0 bases and 2 bases, there was a span of 19 bases. The CDR3 contains 18 residues.

Only a few counts were recorded for this clone. The chain joins TRBV4-3 to TRBJ1-1; D possibly corresponds to TRBD1 (5 bases). From germline, CDR1 is LGHNA and CDR2 YSLEER. V lost 4 bases to trimming and J lost 4 bases, with 10 bases between them. The CDR3 contains 13 residues. As DNA, the CDR3 is TGCGCCAGCAGCCCTCAGGGCACCACTGAAGCTTTCTTT. It specifies CASSPQGTTEAFF.

The chain employs TRBV28 and TRBJ1-5; D not resolved. Germline CDR1 and CDR2: MDHEN and SYDVKM. V lost 7 bases and J lost 10, with 29 bases in between. The CDR3 has 17 amino acids. CDR3 sequence (DNA): TGTGCCAGCATTTCCCCAATCCGCAGCGGCCCGGAGGCACCCCAGCATTTT. Amino acids: CASISPIRSGPEAPQHF.

This chain links TRBV9 with TRBJ2-3; 10 positions match TRBD2. Germline CDR1 reads SGDLS; CDR2 reads YYNGEE. The CDR3 has 19 residues. V lost 4 bases, J lost 0 bases, and 14 bases stayed unmatched. The CDR3 nucleotides read TGTGCCAGCAGCTCCCCCCCGGGAGCGGGGGGGACTAGCACAGATACGCAGTATTTT. It encodes CASSSPPGAGGTSTDTQYF.

This chain's CDR3 is CASEGREGSYEQYF. CDR3 coding DNA: TGTGCCAGCGAGGGGAGGGAGGGATCCTACGAGCAGTACTTC. The chain employs TRBV2 and TRBJ2-7; 7 bases line up with TRBD2. There are 14 residues in the CDR3. The germline V gene has CDR1 SNHLY and CDR2 FYNNEI. V dropped 8 bases and J dropped 1; count of bases not matched to a gene: 8.

The sample holds one count of this clone. The genes are TRBV10-3 and TRBJ1-2; TRBD1 is a possible D gene (6 bases). CDR3 length: 14 amino acids. The germline V gene encodes CDR1 ENHRY and CDR2 SYGVKD. Deletions cut 9 bases from V and 0 bases from J, with 14 bases between. In DNA form, the CDR3 reads TGTGCCATAAGGTCAGGGGTAGCTAACTATGGCTACACCTTC. Residues: CAIRSGVANYGYTF.

The V gene is TRBV7-9, the J gene TRBJ2-7; TRBD1 agrees at 9 bases. CDR3 size: 17 residues. The germline V gene has CDR1 SEHNR and CDR2 FQNEAQ (reference sequence). J gave up 4 bases and V 3 bases, and 13 bases lay outside the gene matches. The CDR3 DNA follows: TGTGCCAGCAGCTTTTTTCCACCCCGGGACAGGGAGTACGAGCAGTACTTC. It codes for CASSFFPPRDREYEQYF. Full variable domain (rest looked up from reference TRBV7-9 and TRBJ2-7): DTGVSQNPRHKITKRGQNVTFRCDPISEHNRLYWYRQTLGQGPEFLTYFQNEAQLEKSRLLSDRFSAERPKGSFSTLEIQRTEQGDSAMYLCASSFFPPRDREYEQYFGPGTRLTVT.

The chain uses TRBV4-1 and TRBJ1-2, with D possibly being TRBD1 (6 bases). V dropped 4 bases and J dropped 1 base, with 13 bases sitting between them. Germline V gives CDR1 MGHRA, CDR2 YSYEKL. CDR3 length: 15 amino acids. The CDR3 nucleotides are TGCGCCAGCAGCCCCCGGGACACAGATAACTATGGCTACACCTTC. Translation: CASSPRDTDNYGYTF.

V usage is TRBV9 and J usage is TRBJ2-3; D uncertain. V lost 3 bases to trimming and J lost 5 bases, with 7 bases between them. Germline assignment: CDR1 SGDLS and CDR2 YYNGEE. The CDR3 has 12 amino acids. Written as DNA, the CDR3 is TGTGCCAGCAGCGCAGAAAAAGATACGCAGTATTTT. This sequence encodes CASSAEKDTQYF.

The rearrangement links TRBV28 to TRBJ2-3, with 10 positions matching TRBD2. The CDR3 is 15 residues long. The junction had 5 bases not matched to a gene; V was cut back by 5 bases and J by 3 bases. Germline values: CDR1 MDHEN, CDR2 SYDVKM. The CDR3 DNA sequence: TGTGCCAGCAGTACATTAGCGGGGGGAACAGATACGCAGTATTTT. It is translated as CASSTLAGGTDTQYF.

Only one count was recorded for this clone. This chain joins TRBV27 and TRBJ2-7; TRBD2 is a possible D gene (6 bases). CDR3 length: 15 residues. V shed 6 bases and J shed 3 bases, with 18 bases lying between them. Germline-derived CDR1 and CDR2 are MNHEY and SMNVEV (reference sequence). The CDR3 loop reads CASSRPGGQLYEQYF. For the CDR3, the DNA is TGTGCCAGCAGCCGTCCAGGAGGGCAGCTCTACGAGCAGTACTTC.

The chain employs TRBV7-9 and TRBJ1-2; D gene ambiguous. CDR1 SEHNR and CDR2 FQNEAQ come from the germline V gene (reference sequence). V was trimmed by 5 bases and J by 3 bases, leaving 13 bases between them. This CDR3 comprises 14 residues. The CDR3 region is CASSPRYSDYGYTF. CDR3 in DNA: TGTGCCAGCAGCCCACGATACTCCGACTATGGCTACACCTTC.

This chain uses TRBV11-2 with TRBJ2-5; 13 nucleotides agree with TRBD2. The CDR3 consists of 17 residues. The ends lost 1 base at V and 4 bases at J; junction bases unmatched: 6. CDR1 and CDR2 (germline): SGHAT, FQNNGV. CDR3: CASSLALGLAGLETQYF. DNA for the CDR3: TGTGCCAGCAGCTTAGCCCTGGGACTAGCGGGGCTAGAGACCCAGTACTTC.

The chain recombines TRBV7-2 with TRBJ2-1, with 14 bases fitting TRBD2. Germline V gene lookup returns CDR1 SGHTA and CDR2 FQGNSA. This CDR3 region has 16 residues. V lost 4 bases, J lost 4 bases, and 3 bases stayed unmatched. CDR3 DNA sequence: TGTGCCAGCAGCTCCCGGACTAGCGGGGGGTACAATGAGCAGTTCTTC. It codes for CASSSRTSGGYNEQFF. Using reference TRBV7-2 and TRBJ2-1 for the parts outside the CDR3, the full variable domain is GAGVSQSPSNKVTEKGKDVELRCDPISGHTALYWYRQSLGQGLEFLIYFQGNSAPDKSGLPSDRFSAERTGGSVSTLTIQRTQQEDSAVYLCASSSRTSGGYNEQFFGPGTRLTVL.

Worth noting for this clone: This sample includes further DNA sequences coding for the same CDR3. The CDR3, as DNA: TGTGCCAGCAGTGAGGGACAGGGTGCCTATGGCTACACCTTC. It codes for CASSEGQGAYGYTF. This chain connects TRBV6-1 to TRBJ1-2; 9 nucleotides align to TRBD1. Germline V gene data show CDR1 as MNHNS and CDR2 as SASEGT. V was pared by 3 bases and J by 4 bases, with 3 bases of the junction left unmatched. The CDR3 runs 14 residues.

The genes are TRBV7-2 and TRBJ2-3; 14 bases line up with TRBD2. Looked up from germline, CDR1 is SGHTA and CDR2 is FQGNSA. The V gene end was trimmed by 5 bases and the J gene end by 14 bases; junction bases not matched to a gene: 9. CDR3 size: 14 residues. CDR3 amino acids: CASSGGTSGRNVYF. The DNA of the CDR3 is TGTGCCAGCAGCGGGGGGACTAGCGGGAGAAATGTGTATTTT.

This clone ranks as medium-sized. CDR3 in DNA: TGTGCCAGCAGCCAGGCACAGGGGGTTGTAGAGGGCTACACCTTC. Translation gives CASSQAQGVVEGYTF. J is TRBJ1-2 and V is TRBV4-2; 8 bases line up with TRBD1. The CDR3 has 15 residues. The germline V gene has CDR1 LGHNA and CDR2 YNFKEQ. With V trimmed by 3 bases and J by 8 bases, 11 bases remained unmatched.

CDR3 sequence reads: CASSPDRGGYTF. The CDR3 nucleotides read TGTGCCAGCAGCCCGGACAGGGGTGGCTACACCTTC. The V call is TRBV7-2, the J call TRBJ1-2; 9 nucleotides align to TRBD1. The CDR3 length is 12 residues. The trim removed 5 bases at V and 7 bases at J, leaving 2 bases unmatched. Germline CDR1 and CDR2: SGHTA and FQGNSA.

The V and J genes are TRBV7-9 and TRBJ2-1; D ambiguous. Germline V gives CDR1 SEHNR, CDR2 FQNEAQ (reference sequence). The V and J ends lost 5 bases and 5 bases respectively, with 13 bases between them. The CDR3 sequence is 14 residues long. The CDR3 bases are TGTGCCAGCAGCCACCCCGGTGCCAACAATGAGCAGTTCTTC. It codes for CASSHPGANNEQFF.